This T cell receptor beta chain was obtained from a study of T cell responses to AZD1222 COVID-19 vaccine. Overall study findings and caveats: Two AZD1222 doses significantly raised spike-specific TCR breadth and depth over controls. Recipients of AZD1222 seropositive at baseline numbered only 5 to 7.

TCRdb keeps only in-frame clones here, not all; method: immunoSEQ multiplex PCR. The sample lists about 75,000 clones; about 91% were seen once. About this clone: Its antigen is as yet unknown.

This receptor was obtained from an adult who received the MenACWY meningococcal vaccine as a control. This material consisted of peripheral blood, taken 28 days after the second dose of the MenACWY control vaccine.

For the CDR3, the DNA is TGTGCCAGCAGTGCACGAAGGAGCTCCTACGAGCAGTACTTC. Residues: CASSARRSSYEQYF. V usage is TRBV2 and J usage is TRBJ2-7; D remains ambiguous. Trimming shortened V by 4 bases and J by 0 bases, and 10 bases separated the two germline ends. CDR3 length: 14 amino acids. Looked up from germline, CDR1 is SNHLY and CDR2 is FYNNEI.